Listed here are 23 T cell receptor beta chains from one sample, sequenced in a study of blood T cell repertoires in COVID-19. Data came from immunoSEQ multiplex PCR; TCRdb stores just in-frame clones and leaves some out. The repertoire holds 47,000 or so clones, 81% seen once, with 20% to 25% in the top ten. The sequenced sample was peripheral blood. The receptor source for this set is a woman older than 75 with COVID-19, enrolled during active disease.

The rearrangement uses TRBV18 and TRBJ2-1; 8 bases agree with TRBD1. The CDR3 spans 15 residues. Germline CDR1 and CDR2: KGHSH and LQKENI. V gave up 2 bases and J gave up 5 bases; unmatched junction bases: 5. The CDR3: CASSPFGQGDNEQFF. CDR3 nucleotides: TGTGCCAGCTCACCATTCGGACAGGGAGACAATGAGCAGTTCTTC.

V is TRBV12-3 or TRBV12-4 and J is TRBJ2-7; D remains ambiguous. The V end lost 6 bases, the J end lost 3 bases, and 6 bases lay between the germline ends. The CDR3 totals 11 residues. The CDR3 loop is CASSPDYEQYF. In nucleotides, the CDR3 is TGTGCCAGCAGCCCAGACTACGAGCAGTACTTC.

The rearrangement joins TRBV4-1 to TRBJ2-7, with a tentative D call TRBD1 (6 bases). The CDR3 spans 13 residues. The germline V gene encodes CDR1 MGHRA and CDR2 YSYEKL. Trimming cost V 4 bases and J 7 bases, with 14 bases left between them. The CDR3 loop reads CASSPTQGWEQYF. The CDR3 nucleotides read TGCGCCAGCAGCCCTACTCAGGGGTGGGAGCAGTACTTC.

CDR3: CASSAGGYGANVLTF. The CDR3, as DNA: TGTGCCAGCAGCGCAGGGGGCTACGGGGCCAACGTCCTGACTTTC. The chain joins TRBV2 to TRBJ2-6, with 8 bases that match TRBD1. Trimming cost V 6 bases and J 4 bases; bases outside gene matches: 5. This CDR3 spans 15 amino acids. Germline loops: CDR1 SNHLY, CDR2 FYNNEI.

The chain combines TRBV3-1 (or the pseudogene TRBV3-2) with TRBJ1-5, with TRBD1 as a possible D gene (5 bases). The CDR3 length is 14 residues. V was trimmed by 4 bases and J by 4 bases, leaving 11 bases between them. Looked up from germline, CDR1 is LGHDT and CDR2 is YNNKEL (reference sequence). The CDR3 DNA follows: TGTGCCAGCAGCCCGGGACTGACGAATCAGCCCCAGCATTTT. The encoded protein is CASSPGLTNQPQHF.

The chain carries TRBV19 and TRBJ2-1, with 15 bases aligning to TRBD2. The CDR3 contains 18 residues. After removal of 5 bases from V and 4 bases from J, the junction contained 9 bases not matched to a gene. Germline values: CDR1 LNHDA, CDR2 SQIVND (reference sequence). CDR3 region: CASSSPGTSGRLYNEQFF. CDR3 DNA sequence: TGTGCCAGTAGTTCCCCCGGGACTAGCGGGAGGTTATACAATGAGCAGTTCTTC.

This clone was seen just once. The CDR3: CASSPEQGRLNSPLHF. For the CDR3, the DNA is TGCGCCAGCAGCCCAGAACAGGGGCGCTTGAATTCACCCCTCCACTTT. The V call is TRBV4-1, the J call TRBJ1-6; 7 nucleotides agree with TRBD1. The CDR3 covers 16 residues. V shed 4 bases, J shed 7 bases, and the junction held 10 bases outside the gene matches. CDR1 and CDR2 from the germline V gene are MGHRA and YSYEKL.

V usage is TRBV12-5 and J usage is TRBJ2-2; 8 positions agree with TRBD2. With 6 bases clipped from V and 11 bases from J, the junction kept 5 bases outside the gene matches. Germline V CDR1 and CDR2: LGHNT, FRNRAP. This CDR3 contains 12 residues. The DNA of the CDR3 is TGTGCTAGTGGAAATGGACTAGCAGAGCTGTTTTTT. Translated: CASGNGLAELFF. Looking up the rest from reference TRBV12-5 and TRBJ2-2 gives the full variable domain: DARVTQTPRHKVTEMGQEVTMRCQPILGHNTVFWYRQTMMQGLELLAYFRNRAPLDDSGMPKDRFSAEMPDATLATLKIQPSEPRDSAVYFCASGNGLAELFFGEGSRLTVL.

The chain couples TRBV18 to TRBJ2-1; 10 nucleotides align to TRBD2. CDR3 length: 15 residues. V was pared by 1 base and J by 5 bases, with 2 bases of the junction left unmatched. Germline V gene sequence: CDR1 KGHSH, CDR2 LQKENI. This CDR3 is CASSPRTSGDNEQFF. CDR3 nucleotide sequence: TGTGCCAGCTCACCACGGACTAGCGGAGACAATGAGCAGTTCTTC.

The J gene is TRBJ2-3, the V gene TRBV15; D remains ambiguous. Germline CDR1 is LNHNV and CDR2 is YYDKDF (reference sequence). Deletions cut 0 bases from V and 6 bases from J, with 10 bases between. CDR3 length: 14 residues. Written as DNA, the CDR3 is TGTGCCACCAGCAGAGATCCAGCGCTGGATACGCAGTATTTT. It codes for CATSRDPALDTQYF.

The chain employs TRBV7-9 and TRBJ2-1, with D hard to call. Germline lookup yields CDR1 SEHNR and CDR2 FQNEAQ (reference sequence). The CDR3 has 14 amino acids. Trimming pared 1 base from V and 10 bases from J, leaving 14 bases between. DNA for the CDR3: TGTGCCAGCAGCTTAGAAGGAGCCCTTAGGGAGCAGTTCTTC. As protein: CASSLEGALREQFF.

This clone turned up a few times. The chain recombines TRBV30 with TRBJ2-7, with TRBD2 as a possible D gene (5 bases). The CDR3 has 12 amino acids. The germline V and J ends were trimmed by 0 bases and 3 bases, with 6 bases remaining between them. Germline CDR1 reads GTSNPN; CDR2 reads SVGIG (reference sequence). The CDR3, as DNA: TGTGCCTGGAGTGTACTAGGCTACGAGCAGTACTTC. The encoded protein is CAWSVLGYEQYF.

The chain is built from TRBV9 and TRBJ2-5, with TRBD1 identical over 9 bases. Germline CDR1 is SGDLS and CDR2 is YYNGEE. This CDR3 has 15 amino acids. V dropped 4 bases and J dropped 1; count of bases not matched to a gene: 5. Written as DNA, the CDR3 is TGTGCCAGCAGCCTACAGGGGGCCGTCCAAGAGACCCAGTACTTC. Its protein product is CASSLQGAVQETQYF.

The V call is TRBV7-6, the J call TRBJ2-3, with unresolved D. This CDR3 region has 15 residues. The germline V gene encodes CDR1 SGHVS and CDR2 FNYEAQ. The V end was cut by 2 bases, the J end by 2 bases, with 11 bases between. The CDR3, as DNA: TGTGCCAGCAGCTTATACAGCTTTGACACAGATACGCAGTATTTT. Its protein product is CASSLYSFDTDTQYF.

The chain is built from TRBV7-8 and TRBJ2-7; 9 positions match TRBD1. This CDR3 is 14 amino acids long. CDR1 and CDR2 from the germline V gene are SGHVS and FQNEAQ. V gave up 5 bases and J gave up 3 bases; unmatched junction bases: 5. Written as DNA, the CDR3 is TGTGCCAGCAGCACGGACAGGGGAGGCTACGAGCAGTACTTC. Residues: CASSTDRGGYEQYF.

The V and J genes are TRBV6-6 and TRBJ2-3; D is possibly TRBD2 (5 bases). Germline V gene lookup returns CDR1 MNHNY and CDR2 SVGAGI (reference sequence). CDR3 length: 15 residues. V was shortened by 2 bases and J by 0 bases, with 9 bases between the two germline ends. CDR3 loop: CASSYGGSSTDTQYF. The CDR3 coding sequence is TGTGCCAGCAGTTACGGAGGATCTAGCACAGATACGCAGTATTTT.

The rearrangement links TRBV27 to TRBJ1-5, with D tentatively TRBD1 (6 bases). Trimming removed 10 bases at V and 1 base at J, with 20 bases between. This CDR3 has 16 residues. Germline-derived CDR1 and CDR2 are MNHEY and SMNVEV (reference sequence). The CDR3 reads CATRDGGGRSNQPQHF. CDR3 coding DNA: TGTGCCACCCGCGATGGGGGGGGCAGGAGCAATCAGCCCCAGCATTTT.

This rearrangement joins TRBV7-2 to TRBJ2-7; the D gene is possibly TRBD2 (5 bases). The CDR3 totals 14 residues. The V gene's germline CDR1 is SGHTA and CDR2 FQGNSA. Deletions cut 0 bases from V and 4 bases from J, with 10 bases between. The CDR3 is CASSLAPTGYEQYF. The CDR3 nucleotides read TGTGCCAGCAGCTTAGCCCCAACGGGATACGAGCAGTACTTC.

The V call is TRBV7-8, the J call TRBJ1-1, with a tentative D call TRBD1 (6 bases). Germline assignment: CDR1 SGHVS and CDR2 FQNEAQ. V lost 2 bases, J lost 2 bases, and 12 bases lay in between. This CDR3 region has 15 residues. The CDR3 reads CASSLREGVNTEAFF. The CDR3 DNA reads as TGTGCCAGCAGCTTACGAGAGGGGGTAAACACTGAAGCTTTCTTT.

This clone was seen more than once but under ten times. J is TRBJ2-2 and V is TRBV9; 10 bases fit TRBD2. Per the germline V gene, CDR1 is SGDLS and CDR2 is YYNGEE. V trimming: 4 bases; J trimming: 4 bases; junction bases outside the gene matches: 10. This CDR3 is built from 17 residues. CDR3 coding DNA: TGTGCCAGCAGCCCAAAAGGACTAGCGGACCCCACCGGGGAGCTGTTTTTT. Protein: CASSPKGLADPTGELFF.

This chain connects TRBV15 to TRBJ1-2, with 10 bases identical to TRBD1. The germline CDR1 and CDR2 sequences are LNHNV and YYDKDF (reference sequence). The CDR3 length is 19 residues. After removal of 0 bases from V and 0 bases from J, the junction contained 10 bases not matched to a gene. The CDR3 reads CATSRDLYWTGGANYGYTF. The CDR3 nucleotides are TGTGCCACCAGCAGAGATCTGTATTGGACAGGGGGGGCTAACTATGGCTACACCTTC.

The V and J genes are TRBV30 and TRBJ2-2; a possible D gene is TRBD1 (5 bases). CDR1 is GTSNPN, CDR2 SVGIG, per germline (reference sequence). The length of the CDR3 is 15 residues. V was cut by 2 bases and J by 1 base, with 11 bases left in between. The CDR3 nucleotides are TGTGCCTGGAGTCGTTACCAGGGGAACACCGGGGAGCTGTTTTTT. Its protein is CAWSRYQGNTGELFF.

V usage is TRBV28 and J usage is TRBJ2-7; 10 positions agree with TRBD1. V lost 8 bases, J lost 5 bases, and 15 bases stayed unmatched. The CDR3 has 16 residues. The germline V gene has CDR1 MDHEN and CDR2 SYDVKM. CDR3 coding DNA: TGTGCCAGCGAAAGCCCCACCGGGACAGGGGTCCACGAGCAGTACTTC. This translates into CASESPTGTGVHEQYF.